Below are 18 T cell receptor beta chains sequenced from a single sample in a study of T cell clonality in common variable immunodeficiency. Here immunoSEQ multiplex PCR was the method, and the copy in TCRdb shows in-frame clones only, minus some. This repertoire holds 50,000 to 70,000 clones, and none appear only once. Sequences were obtained from peripheral blood mononuclear cells. These receptors all stem from a person aged 18 to 70 in good health.

This clone was seen at least ten times. The observed sequence ends 3 residues before the CDR3 terminus, with the missing tail filled in from the germline J gene. The rearrangement uses TRBV6-1 and TRBJ1-2, with 9 nucleotides matching TRBD1. The CDR3 sequence is 14 residues long. V gave up 3 bases and J gave up 7 bases; unmatched junction bases: 6. Looked up from germline, CDR1 is MNHNS and CDR2 is SASEGT. Partial CDR3 DNA: TGTGCCAGCAGTGAGTGGGACAGGGCCCGTGGC. This gives the protein CASSEWDRARG. The CDR3, in full, reads CASSEWDRARGYTF.

This clone was counted at least ten times. The CDR3 end falls 3 residues outside the read, so it is completed with the germline J gene. The gene calls are TRBV10-3 and TRBJ1-5, with a weak D call TRBD1 (6 bases). V was trimmed by 0 bases and J by 6 bases, leaving 12 bases between them. This CDR3 spans 15 amino acids. The germline V gene encodes CDR1 ENHRY and CDR2 SYGVKD. Partial CDR3 DNA: TGTGCCATCAGTGAGTCCGGGGGGCGGGTTCAGCCC. It is translated as CAISESGGRVQP. Given in full, the CDR3 is CAISESGGRVQPQHF.

Many counts were recorded for this clone. Other nucleotide sequences from this sample produce the same CDR3. The part of the CDR3 DNA that was read is TGTGCCAGCAGCTCATACAGGGGCTCTGGAAACACC. This codes for CASSSYRGSGNT. The whole CDR3 protein is CASSSYRGSGNTIYF. The chain has TRBV11-2 and TRBJ1-3, with 7 bases lining up with TRBD1. The read terminates 3 residues before the CDR3 end, so the remaining end is supplied by the germline J gene. The J segment lost 0 bases and the V segment lost 4 bases, leaving 3 bases of the junction unmatched. CDR3 size: 15 residues. Per the germline V gene, CDR1 is SGHAT and CDR2 is FQNNGV.

Concerning this clone: The sequence runs out 3 residues before the end of the CDR3; the remainder is reconstructed from the germline J gene. J is TRBJ2-3 and V is TRBV7-2; D tentatively reads TRBD1 or TRBD2 (5 bases each). Germline assignment: CDR1 SGHTA and CDR2 FQGNSA. The CDR3 is 13 amino acids. CDR3 amino acids: CASSLATRETQYF. The sequenced part of the CDR3 DNA is TGTGCCAGCAGCTTAGCCACCAGGGAGACG.

This clone was counted ten times or more. The read finishes 3 residues shy of the CDR3 end, and the germline J gene is used to complete it. The chain recombines TRBV7-2 with TRBJ1-2; 10 bases line up with TRBD1. The CDR3 extends over 13 amino acids. With 4 bases clipped from V and 7 bases from J, the junction kept 3 bases outside the gene matches. Germline assignment: CDR1 SGHTA and CDR2 FQGNSA. The DNA read from the CDR3 is TGTGCCAGCAGCTCAGGACAGGGGGGTGGC. Amino acids: CASSSGQGGG. In full, the CDR3 is CASSSGQGGGYTF.

This clone was found many times. The read ends 3 residues before the CDR3 terminus; that terminus is restored from the germline J gene. The gene calls are TRBV20-1 and TRBJ2-3, with no clear D. V dropped 0 bases and J dropped 1 base, with 8 bases sitting between them. Per germline, CDR1 DFQATT and CDR2 SNEGSKA (reference sequence). CDR3 length: 14 amino acids. The DNA read from the CDR3 is TGCAGTGCTAGAGATCAAGCCCGCACAGATACG. Its translation is CSARDQARTDT. The CDR3 as a whole reads CSARDQARTDTQYF.

CDR3 loop: CASTGQGYGQYF. The CDR3 bases that were read are TGTGCCAGTACCGGACAGGGTTATGGT. The rearrangement links TRBV19 to TRBJ2-4, with 8 bases lining up with TRBD1. Coverage ceases 3 residues before the CDR3 finishes, and the germline J gene fills in the end. The germline V gene encodes CDR1 LNHDA and CDR2 SQIVND (reference sequence). The CDR3 covers 12 residues.

This clone was detected many times. The DNA ends 3 residues before the CDR3 does, and the rest of the CDR3 is filled in from the germline J gene. The rearrangement joins TRBV20-1 to TRBJ2-1; D is perhaps TRBD2 (6 bases). The CDR3 runs to 17 residues. From germline, CDR1 is DFQATT and CDR2 SNEGSKA (reference sequence). The V end lost 5 bases, the J end lost 0 bases, and 20 bases lay between the germline ends. The sequenced CDR3 bases are TGCAGTGCTTCGGGACTGGGCGGGCCTATCTCCTACAATGAG. Translation gives CSASGLGGPISYNE. The CDR3 in its entirety is CSASGLGGPISYNEQFF.

This clone was counted ten times or more. The read falls 3 residues short of the CDR3 end, and the missing part is taken from the germline J gene. The rearrangement joins TRBV20-1 to TRBJ1-4, with unresolved D. V was cut by 1 base and J by 5 bases, with 11 bases left in between. This CDR3 is built from 14 residues. Germline CDR1 and CDR2: DFQATT and SNEGSKA (reference sequence). CDR3 bases read: TGCAGTGCTAGAGTCGGGGTTAGAAATGAAAAA. Amino acids: CSARVGVRNEK. The entire CDR3 is CSARVGVRNEKLFF.

In this sample, this clone turned up many times. CDR3 sequence: CASSWRTGTFQETQYF. The DNA read from the CDR3 is TGCGCCAGCAGCTGGAGGACAGGAACCTTCCAAGAGACC. This rearrangement joins TRBV5-1 to TRBJ2-5; 7 bases line up with TRBD1. Read coverage stops 3 residues before the CDR3 terminus; the germline J gene supplies the remainder. Germline trimming cut 3 bases from V and 1 base from J; bases unmatched to any gene: 9. The CDR3 is 16 residues long. CDR1 and CDR2 from the germline V gene are SGHRS and YFSETQ.

This clone was counted at least ten times. The CDR3 goes on 3 residues after the read ends, and that part is filled in from the germline J gene. V is TRBV30 and J is TRBJ2-7; 10 nucleotides line up with TRBD1. V was pared by 8 bases and J by 1 base, with 2 bases of the junction left unmatched. The length of the CDR3 is 12 residues. Germline V gene lookup returns CDR1 GTSNPN and CDR2 SVGIG (reference sequence). The DNA read from the CDR3 is TGTGCCGGGGACAGGGGATCCTACGAG. Residues: CAGDRGSYE. The whole CDR3 region reads CAGDRGSYEQYF.

On this clone itself: The CDR3 goes on 3 residues after the read ends, and that part is filled in from the germline J gene. The chain is built from TRBV6-1 and TRBJ2-4; 10 nucleotides match TRBD1. Looked up from germline, CDR1 is MNHNS and CDR2 is SASEGT. CDR3 length: 16 amino acids. CDR3 DNA (partial): TGTGCCAGCAGTGATTGGGACAGGGGACCGAATCAGCCT. It specifies CASSDWDRGPNQP. The CDR3 in its entirety is CASSDWDRGPNQPQYF.

This clone came up many times. The CDR3 goes on 3 residues after the read ends, and that part is filled in from the germline J gene. The rearrangement links TRBV12-3 or TRBV12-4 to TRBJ2-7; weak D call: TRBD2 (6 bases). The CDR3 consists of 15 residues. V lost 2 bases to trimming and J lost 2 bases, with 13 bases between them. CDR3 residues: CASSLFTGDAYEQYF. CDR3 DNA (partial): TGTGCCAGCAGTTTATTCACGGGGGATGCCTACGAG.

This clone occurred many times. The read halts 3 residues ahead of the CDR3 end, with the missing end drawn from the germline J gene. The V and J genes are TRBV19 and TRBJ1-2; D remains ambiguous. CDR3 length: 13 residues. The germline gives CDR1 LNHDA, CDR2 SQIVND (reference sequence). Deletions cut 1 base from V and 7 bases from J, with 10 bases between. The DNA read from the CDR3 is TGTGCCAGTAGTATAGGCGGTTTGAGTGGC. The encoded protein is CASSIGGLSG. The full CDR3 protein reads CASSIGGLSGYTF.

About this clone itself: The read ends 3 residues early relative to the CDR3; the germline J gene fills the gap. The J gene is TRBJ2-1, the V gene TRBV20-1; 7 bases line up with TRBD2. CDR1 and CDR2 from the germline V gene are DFQATT and SNEGSKA (reference sequence). V gave up 0 bases and J gave up 1 base; unmatched junction bases: 6. CDR3 length equals 16 residues. The CDR3 sequence is CSARDESGASYNEQFF. CDR3 DNA, as far as it was read: TGCAGTGCTAGAGATGAGAGCGGGGCATCCTACAATGAG.

Note on this clone: Its ends do not fully match the called genes, so a read error is possible. Read sequence stops 3 residues before the CDR3 end, and the germline J gene provides the missing end. The chain is built from TRBV30 and TRBJ1-1; 7 nucleotides align to TRBD1. The CDR3 spans 12 residues. The germline V gene encodes CDR1 GTSNPN and CDR2 SVGIG (reference sequence). The CDR3 reads CAWSPQGTAAFF. The DNA read from the CDR3 is TGTGCCTGGAGTCCACAGGGGACTGCA.

About this clone: The CDR3 goes on 3 residues after the read ends, and that part is filled in from the germline J gene. J is TRBJ1-2 and V is TRBV5-1; a possible D gene is TRBD1 (6 bases). There are 13 residues in the CDR3. CDR1 is SGHRS, CDR2 YFSETQ, per germline. The V and J ends lost 0 bases and 6 bases respectively, with 9 bases between them. CDR3 loop: CASSLEQGDGYTF. The DNA read from the CDR3 is TGCGCCAGCAGCTTGGAACAGGGTGATGGC.

Of note for this clone: The read comes to an end 3 residues before the CDR3 does, leaving the germline J gene to fill in the end. The chain carries TRBV25-1 and TRBJ1-2; D may be TRBD1 (6 bases). Trimming took 2 bases from V and 4 from J, leaving 17 bases between them. Germline V lookup: CDR1 MGHDK, CDR2 SYGVNS. The CDR3 has 16 residues. CDR3 DNA, as far as it was read: TGTGCCAGCAGTGAAATCGATGTAGGACAGAGCTATGGC. Amino acids: CASSEIDVGQSYG. The full CDR3 is CASSEIDVGQSYGYTF.